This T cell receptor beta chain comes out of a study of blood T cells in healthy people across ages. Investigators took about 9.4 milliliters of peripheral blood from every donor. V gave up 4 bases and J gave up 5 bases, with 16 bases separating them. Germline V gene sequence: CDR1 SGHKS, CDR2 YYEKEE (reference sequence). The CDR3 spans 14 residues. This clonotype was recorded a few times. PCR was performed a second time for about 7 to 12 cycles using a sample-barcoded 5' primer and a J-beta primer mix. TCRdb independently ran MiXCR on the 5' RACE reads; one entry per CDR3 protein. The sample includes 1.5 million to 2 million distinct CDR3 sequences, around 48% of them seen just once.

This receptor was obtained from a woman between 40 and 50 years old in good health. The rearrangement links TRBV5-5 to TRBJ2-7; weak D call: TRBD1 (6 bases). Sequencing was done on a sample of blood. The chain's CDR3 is CASSPPTGWHEQYF. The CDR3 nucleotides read TGTGCCAGCAGCCCACCAACAGGGTGGCACGAGCAGTACTTC.